A single TCR beta chain is shown here with its context. Its antigen remains unknown. At one end the junction does not follow the germline gene, possibly because of a read error. This same CDR3 is encoded by further DNA sequences in the sample. This sample was taken from a study of cytomegalovirus exposure and HLA in healthy donors. Overall study results and limits: Data from an earlier analysis indicated that most TCR beta V segments were productive either about 87% or about 30% of the time. Most CMV-associated TCR beta chains appeared HLA-restricted in a later analysis. Specificity of three CMV-associated chains for CMV antigens was verified in vitro. The likely origin of a cluster of highly shared sequence variants was a sequencing artifact.

The primer mix had 60 Vbeta and 13 Jbeta primers. Assay: immunoSEQ multiplex PCR; the TCRdb copy retains only in-frame clones and omits some. The table lists 130,000 to 150,000 clones, about four fifths of them singletons. Germline CDR1 is MNHNY and CDR2 is SVGAGI (reference sequence). CDR3 size: 14 residues. The rearrangement joins TRBV6-6 to TRBJ2-2; 8 bases fit TRBD1. Sequencing was carried out using PBMCs. The clonotype originates from a male donor in good health and CMV-seronegative. CDR3 coding DNA: TGTGCCAGCAGAAAAGGACAGGGACGCGGGGAGCTGTTCTTT. Translating gives CASRKGQGRGELFF.